The T cell receptor (beta chain) under discussion was sequenced for a study of radiation and T cells in renal cell carcinoma. Turning to this clone: The antigen is undetermined.

Measured with immunoSEQ multiplex PCR; TCRdb has only the in-frame clones, and not every one. The table includes about 150,000 clones, 86% detected once. Per germline, CDR1 MNHEY and CDR2 SMNVEV (reference sequence). The CDR3 consists of 13 residues. The germline V and J ends were trimmed by 2 bases and 9 bases, with 11 bases remaining between them. Findings and limits, study-wide: Baseline intratumoral clonotype presence is unknown without pretreatment biopsies.

The time point was: blood 4 weeks post-SBRT, at nephrectomy. The treatment was: 15 Gy SBRT to primary tumor, nephrectomy 4 weeks later. Nephrectomy followed 15 Gy stereotactic body radiation by 4 weeks. Serial blood draws occurred at baseline and 2 and 4 weeks post-SBRT. Material: blood, obtained from a patient whose treatment included radiotherapy and nephrectomy. V is TRBV27 and J is TRBJ2-4; D gene unclear. The source of this sequence is a woman between 45 and 65 years old with renal cell carcinoma. The chain's CDR3 is CASSLEPKSIQYF. The CDR3 nucleotides are TGTGCCAGCAGTTTAGAGCCAAAGAGCATTCAGTACTTC.